The clone carrying this T cell receptor beta chain has just a few counts. The length of the CDR3 is 13 residues. Trimming cost V 1 base and J 5 bases, with 6 bases left between them. Per the germline V gene, CDR1 is LGHNA and CDR2 is YNFKEQ. Expressed TCRB transcripts were sequenced because the entire RNA isolate underwent reverse transcription. An average approximately 4 million reads came from naive, central memory and regulatory T cell samples. Sequenced by immunoSEQ multiplex PCR; TCRdb stores in-frame clones only, minus some. Here the sample spans about 450,000 clones, approximately 10% being singletons. This entry is derived from a study of beta chain features in type 1 diabetes. Via the markers CD45RO/CCR7/CD25/CD127/CD95/CD27, stem cell-like memory, regulatory, central memory and naive CD4+ cells were sorted.

Sequenced material: naive CD4+ T cells from blood. This receptor was taken from a woman younger than 35 in good health. The chain uses TRBV4-2 and TRBJ2-1; perhaps TRBD2 as D (5 bases). The CDR3 reads CASSQGGDNEQFF. In nucleotides, the CDR3 is TGTGCCAGCAGCCAAGGGGGAGACAATGAGCAGTTCTTC.